This T cell receptor (beta chain) was identified in a study of control samples from healthy donors and cancer patients. CDR1 and CDR2 from the germline V gene are SEHNR and FQNEAQ (reference sequence). V was trimmed by 1 base and J by 0 bases, leaving 6 bases between them. The CDR3 extends over 15 amino acids. Assay: immunoSEQ multiplex PCR; the TCRdb copy retains only in-frame clones and omits some. The data show roughly 130,000 clones, 91% seen once. This TCR was recovered from a man aged 18 to 35 in good health. This chain connects TRBV7-9 to TRBJ1-4; D gene unclear. The specimen sequenced was blood. The CDR3 reads CASSLVAATNEKLFF. The CDR3 nucleotides are TGTGCCAGCAGCTTAGTAGCAGCAACTAATGAAAAACTGTTTTTT.